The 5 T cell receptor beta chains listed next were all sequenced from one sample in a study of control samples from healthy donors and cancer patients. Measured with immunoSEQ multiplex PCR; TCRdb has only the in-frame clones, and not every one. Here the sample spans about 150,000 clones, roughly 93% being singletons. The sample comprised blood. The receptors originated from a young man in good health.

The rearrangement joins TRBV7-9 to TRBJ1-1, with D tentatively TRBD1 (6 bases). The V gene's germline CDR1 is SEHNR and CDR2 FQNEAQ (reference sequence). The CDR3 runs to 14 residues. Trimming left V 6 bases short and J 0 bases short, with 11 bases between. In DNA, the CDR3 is TGTGCCAGCAGTCTCACAGGGATGAACACTGAAGCTTTCTTT. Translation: CASSLTGMNTEAFF.

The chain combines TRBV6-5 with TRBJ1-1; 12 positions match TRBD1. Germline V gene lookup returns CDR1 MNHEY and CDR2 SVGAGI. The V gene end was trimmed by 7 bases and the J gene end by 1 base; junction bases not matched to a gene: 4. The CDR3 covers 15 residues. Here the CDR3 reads CASTSGQGANTEAFF. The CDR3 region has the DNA TGTGCCAGCACATCGGGACAGGGGGCGAACACTGAAGCTTTCTTT.

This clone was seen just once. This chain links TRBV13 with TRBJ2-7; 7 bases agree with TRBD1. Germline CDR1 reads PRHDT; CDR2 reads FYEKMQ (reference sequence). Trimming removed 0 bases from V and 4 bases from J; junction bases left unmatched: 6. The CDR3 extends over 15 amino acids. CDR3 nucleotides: TGTGCCAGCAGCTTAGGCAGGGGGAGAGGGTACGAGCAGTACTTC. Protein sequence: CASSLGRGRGYEQYF.

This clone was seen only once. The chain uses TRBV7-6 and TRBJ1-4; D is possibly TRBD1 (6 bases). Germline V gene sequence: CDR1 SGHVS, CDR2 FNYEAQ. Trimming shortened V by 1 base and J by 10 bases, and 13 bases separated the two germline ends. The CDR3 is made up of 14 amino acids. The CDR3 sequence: CASSLVLGAGKLFF. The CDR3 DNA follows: TGTGCCAGCAGCTTAGTCCTGGGGGCCGGAAAACTGTTTTTT.

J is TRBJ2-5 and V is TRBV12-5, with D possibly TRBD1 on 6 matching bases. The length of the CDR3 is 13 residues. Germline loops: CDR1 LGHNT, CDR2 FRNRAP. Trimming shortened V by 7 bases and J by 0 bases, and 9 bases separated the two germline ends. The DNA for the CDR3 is TGTGCTAGTGCCGGGACACACCAAGAGACCCAGTACTTC. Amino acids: CASAGTHQETQYF.